This T cell receptor beta chain was found in a study of blood T cell repertoires in COVID-19. Across the study: From the United States, Italy and Spain came samples of acute and convalescent COVID-19. The cDNA or gDNA used as material had been derived from T cells, B-cell-depleted T cells, or PBMCs.

About this clone: Other DNA sequences in the same sample also yield this CDR3.

Per the original data handling: Nucleated cell number was recorded as an estimate derived from reference gene primer amplification. Data came from immunoSEQ multiplex PCR; TCRdb stores just in-frame clones and leaves some out. V, J and clone size derive from that table, while D and trimming were established from the DNA sequence. The table has some 320,000 clones, about 89% seen once. V was clipped by 4 bases and J by 2 bases; unmatched bases: 3. The length of the CDR3 is 15 residues. Per germline, CDR1 SGHRS and CDR2 YFSETQ. The TCR originated in a woman aged 45 to 65 who had recovered from COVID-19. The chain recombines TRBV5-1 with TRBJ1-4; TRBD1 aligns across 9 bases. Sequencing was performed on peripheral blood. The CDR3 reads CASSGTGSTNEKLFF. CDR3 DNA sequence: TGCGCCAGCAGCGGGACAGGGTCGACTAATGAAAAACTGTTTTTT.